One sample yielded the 23 T cell receptor beta chains listed below, sequenced in a study of blood T cell repertoires in COVID-19. The protocol was immunoSEQ multiplex PCR, while the TCRdb copy is restricted to in-frame clones and leaves out a portion. The sample includes approximately 150,000 clones, over 70% seen only once; the top ten take approximately 18%. Sequencing was done on a sample of peripheral blood. These receptors originate from a woman aged 70-85 years who had recovered from COVID-19.

V usage is TRBV6-2 or TRBV6-3 and J usage is TRBJ2-3, with D possibly being TRBD2 (6 bases). Germline V gene sequence: CDR1 MNHEY, CDR2 SVGEGT. The CDR3 totals 20 residues. Trimming pared 2 bases from V and 0 bases from J, leaving 24 bases between. CDR3 sequence reads: CASSYPSPLWAEGSTDTQYF. The DNA for the CDR3 is TGTGCCAGCAGTTACCCCAGCCCTCTGTGGGCGGAGGGTAGCACAGATACGCAGTATTTT.

The chain carries TRBV11-2 and TRBJ2-3, with a possible D match to TRBD2 (6 bases). Trimming removed 6 bases at V and 2 bases at J, with 12 bases between. The V gene's germline CDR1 is SGHAT and CDR2 FQNNGV. CDR3 length: 14 residues. The CDR3 DNA is TGTGCCAGCAGTCGGGGGTCCTACACAGATACGCAGTATTTT. This gives the protein CASSRGSYTDTQYF.

This rearrangement joins TRBV5-1 to TRBJ1-5, with D perhaps matching TRBD1 (6 bases). Trimming left V 4 bases short and J 2 bases short, with 13 bases between. The CDR3 covers 15 residues. CDR1 and CDR2 (germline): SGHRS, YFSETQ. The CDR3 nucleotides read TGCGCCAGCAGCATCCAGGGGATCGGCAATCAGCCCCAGCATTTT. It translates to CASSIQGIGNQPQHF.

For the CDR3, the DNA is TGTGCCAGCAGGACAGGGAATAGCAATCAGCCCCAGCATTTT. It yields the protein CASRTGNSNQPQHF. The chain is built from TRBV27 and TRBJ1-5; 7 nucleotides agree with TRBD1. Germline-derived CDR1 and CDR2 are MNHEY and SMNVEV (reference sequence). The CDR3 is 14 amino acids. J lost 0 bases, V lost 6 bases, and 2 bases had no gene match.

The J gene is TRBJ2-2, the V gene TRBV11-1; a possible D gene is TRBD2 (6 bases). Germline V gene sequence: CDR1 SGHAT, CDR2 FQDESV (reference sequence). The CDR3 runs 14 residues. V was cut by 6 bases and J by 5 bases, with 13 bases left in between. The CDR3: CASRQRVSTGELFF. CDR3 bases: TGTGCCAGCAGGCAGCGGGTTTCTACCGGGGAGCTGTTTTTT.

The V gene is TRBV5-1, the J gene TRBJ2-1; D is unresolved. This CDR3 has 15 residues. V was trimmed by 0 bases and J by 3 bases, leaving 10 bases between them. The germline V gene has CDR1 SGHRS and CDR2 YFSETQ. In DNA, the CDR3 is TGCGCCAGCAGCTTGGGGGCAGACCTCTACAATGAGCAGTTCTTC. As protein: CASSLGADLYNEQFF.

The chain has TRBV7-8 and TRBJ2-7; 10 nucleotides line up with TRBD2. Trimming at V came to 5 bases and at J to 2 bases, leaving 6 bases not matched to a gene. CDR3 length: 15 amino acids. Per germline, CDR1 SGHVS and CDR2 FQNEAQ. The CDR3 loop is CASSPPLAGAYEQYF. CDR3 bases: TGTGCCAGCAGCCCCCCGCTAGCGGGAGCCTACGAGCAGTACTTC.

The gene calls are TRBV5-1 and TRBJ2-3; 10 bases line up with TRBD2. CDR3 size: 15 residues. Germline V gene lookup returns CDR1 SGHRS and CDR2 YFSETQ. With 4 bases clipped from V and 5 bases from J, the junction kept 7 bases outside the gene matches. The CDR3 sequence is CASSPRTSGGDTQYF. DNA for the CDR3: TGCGCCAGCAGCCCGAGGACTAGCGGCGGAGATACGCAGTATTTT.

This clone was seen a few times. The CDR3 is CASREGGANTGELFF. Written as DNA, the CDR3 is TGTGCCAGCCGTGAGGGGGGGGCGAACACCGGGGAGCTGTTTTTT. The V call is TRBV7-2, the J call TRBJ2-2; a weak D match, TRBD2 (7 bases). The germline V and J ends were trimmed by 8 bases and 0 bases, with 13 bases remaining between them. Per germline, CDR1 SGHTA and CDR2 FQGNSA. The CDR3 length is 15 residues.

The chain carries TRBV5-1 and TRBJ2-3; TRBD2 aligns across 7 bases. Trimming removed 0 bases from V and 1 base from J; junction bases left unmatched: 11. In germline, CDR1 is SGHRS, CDR2 YFSETQ. This CDR3 contains 18 residues. The CDR3 here is CASSLGLAGRHGTDTQYF. DNA for the CDR3: TGCGCCAGCAGCTTGGGTTTAGCGGGCCGGCATGGCACAGATACGCAGTATTTT.

The gene calls are TRBV3-1 (or the pseudogene TRBV3-2) and TRBJ1-1, with D perhaps TRBD1 (5 bases). CDR1 is LGHDT and CDR2 is YNNKEL in the germline V gene (reference sequence). This CDR3 spans 15 amino acids. The V end was cut by 4 bases, the J end by 4 bases, with 16 bases between. In nucleotides, the CDR3 is TGTGCCAGCAGCCCATACGGCGGGGCCGCCACTGAAGCTTTCTTT. This codes for CASSPYGGAATEAFF.

The chain carries TRBV7-2 and TRBJ2-2, with D unclear. The CDR3 consists of 13 residues. Trimming removed 4 bases from V and 2 bases from J, with 5 bases in between. Looked up from germline, CDR1 is SGHTA and CDR2 is FQGNSA. The CDR3 region is CASSSKNTGELFF. The CDR3 DNA reads TGTGCCAGCAGCTCCAAAAACACCGGGGAGCTGTTTTTT.

The J gene is TRBJ2-5, the V gene TRBV25-1; the match to TRBD1 covers 7 bases. Germline CDR1 is MGHDK and CDR2 is SYGVNS. V gave up 3 bases and J gave up 3 bases; unmatched junction bases: 7. CDR3 length equals 15 residues. CDR3 region: CASSDPGTEKETQYF. CDR3 DNA: TGTGCCAGCAGTGACCCAGGGACAGAGAAAGAGACCCAGTACTTC. The full variable domain, completed using reference TRBV25-1 and TRBJ2-5, is EADIYQTPRYLVIGTGKKITLECSQTMGHDKMYWYQQDPGMELHLIHYSYGVNSTEKGDLSSESTVSRIRTEHFPLTLESARPSHTSQYLCASSDPGTEKETQYFGPGTRLLVL.

This clone was counted between two and nine times. This chain joins TRBV7-9 and TRBJ2-7, with TRBD2 matching over 11 bases. From germline, CDR1 is SEHNR and CDR2 FQNEAQ (reference sequence). CDR3 length: 15 residues. Trimming cost V 1 base and J 4 bases; bases outside gene matches: 3. CDR3 bases: TGTGCCAGCAGCTTAGTGGCTAGCGGGAGGTACGAGCAGTACTTC. It codes for CASSLVASGRYEQYF. The full variable domain, completed using reference TRBV7-9 and TRBJ2-7, is DTGVSQNPRHKITKRGQNVTFRCDPISEHNRLYWYRQTLGQGPEFLTYFQNEAQLEKSRLLSDRFSAERPKGSFSTLEIQRTEQGDSAMYLCASSLVASGRYEQYFGPGTRLTVT.

The CDR3 DNA follows: TGTGCCAGCAGCGATTCCAGGGCCCTCGGGACCCAGTACTTC. It yields the protein CASSDSRALGTQYF. The chain links TRBV5-6 to TRBJ2-5; weak D call: TRBD1 (5 bases). Germline loops: CDR1 SGHDT, CDR2 YYEEEE. The CDR3 length is 14 residues. Trimming stripped 4 bases from V and 7 bases from J, with 17 bases between.

This sequence joins TRBV5-1 and TRBJ2-3, with TRBD2 identical over 8 bases. Trimming cost V 1 base and J 4 bases; bases outside gene matches: 2. The length of the CDR3 is 14 residues. Looked up from germline, CDR1 is SGHRS and CDR2 is YFSETQ. CDR3 in DNA: TGCGCCAGCAGCTTGACTAGCGGACCAGATACGCAGTATTTT. Residues: CASSLTSGPDTQYF.

The table lists this clone with a few counts. This chain connects TRBV28 to TRBJ1-3; D gene unclear. Germline CDR1 MDHEN, CDR2 SYDVKM. V lost 7 bases and J 0 bases, leaving 7 bases between the germline ends. The CDR3 length is 13 residues. The CDR3 DNA sequence: TGTGCCAGCACCCGCAGCTCTGGAAACACCATATATTTT. Encoded protein: CASTRSSGNTIYF.

This chain links TRBV18 with TRBJ1-4; TRBD1 matches at 7 bases. The V and J ends lost 0 bases and 4 bases, in that order; junction bases with no gene match: 2. CDR3 length equals 15 residues. Germline V gene lookup returns CDR1 KGHSH and CDR2 LQKENI. The CDR3 sequence is CASSPPGQFNEKLFF. In nucleotides, the CDR3 is TGTGCCAGCTCACCACCGGGACAGTTTAATGAAAAACTGTTTTTT.

The gene calls are TRBV28 and TRBJ2-7; 10 nucleotides agree with TRBD2. Germline assignment: CDR1 MDHEN and CDR2 SYDVKM. The CDR3 is 14 residues long. V dropped 3 bases and J dropped 7; count of bases not matched to a gene: 6. The CDR3 loop reads CASSFLAGGGEQYF. CDR3 DNA: TGTGCCAGCAGTTTTTTAGCGGGAGGAGGGGAGCAGTACTTC.

V and J are TRBV5-8 and TRBJ1-4; TRBD1 might be the D (6 bases). V shed 4 bases and J shed 3 bases, with 13 bases lying between them. Germline V lookup: CDR1 SGHTS, CDR2 YDEGEE. The CDR3 has 15 residues. In DNA form, the CDR3 reads TGTGCCAGCAGCCCATACAGGGCTGCTAATGAAAAACTGTTTTTT. The encoded protein is CASSPYRAANEKLFF. The variable domain in full, completed from reference TRBV5-8 and TRBJ1-4, reads EAGVTQSPTHLIKTRGQQATLRCSPISGHTSVYWYQQALGLGLQFLLWYDEGEERNRGNFPPRFSGRQFPNYSSELNVNALELEDSALYLCASSPYRAANEKLFFGSGTQLSVL.

The genes are TRBV10-3 and TRBJ2-3; TRBD2 agrees at 8 bases. J gave up 6 bases and V 10 bases, and 3 bases lay outside the gene matches. Germline V gives CDR1 ENHRY, CDR2 SYGVKD. The CDR3 loop spans 11 amino acids. The chain's CDR3 is CATGGGDTQYF. The CDR3 DNA follows: TGTGCCACCGGCGGGGGGGATACGCAGTATTTT.

The chain combines TRBV27 with TRBJ2-3; 9 bases match TRBD2. After removal of 1 base from V and 4 bases from J, the junction contained 6 bases not matched to a gene. The CDR3 spans 16 residues. Per the germline V gene, CDR1 is MNHEY and CDR2 is SMNVEV (reference sequence). The CDR3: CASSLFLAGTADTQYF. The CDR3, as DNA: TGTGCCAGCAGTTTATTCCTAGCGGGAACCGCAGATACGCAGTATTTT.

The chain uses TRBV5-4 and TRBJ2-2, with TRBD2 matching 11 bases. Losses at the gene ends were 0 bases for V and 2 bases for J; bases not matched to a gene: 3. The germline CDR1 and CDR2 sequences are SGHNT and YYREEE (reference sequence). This CDR3 has 17 residues. CDR3 bases: TGTGCCAGCAGCTTGGGGGGGACTAGCGGAAACACCGGGGAGCTGTTTTTT. This codes for CASSLGGTSGNTGELFF.